These 5 T cell receptor beta chains originate from one sample sequenced in a study of control samples from healthy donors and cancer patients. TCRdb keeps only in-frame clones here, not all; method: immunoSEQ multiplex PCR. Here the sample spans 390,000 or so clones, approximately 92% being singletons. Sequencing used PBMCs. The receptors here all came from a middle-aged man with head and neck cancer.

V usage is TRBV4-2 and J usage is TRBJ1-5; maybe TRBD1 (6 bases). V lost 0 bases to trimming and J lost 5 bases, with 17 bases between them. The germline V gene has CDR1 LGHNA and CDR2 YNFKEQ. This CDR3 region has 17 residues. In nucleotides, the CDR3 is TGTGCCAGCAGCCAAGATCACGGTGGACAGCCCTATCAGCCCCAGCATTTT. Its protein is CASSQDHGGQPYQPQHF.

The V and J genes are TRBV11-2 and TRBJ1-3, with TRBD1 identical over 7 bases. The CDR3 covers 17 residues. The germline V gene has CDR1 SGHAT and CDR2 FQNNGV. Trimming cost V 3 bases and J 0 bases; bases outside gene matches: 8. CDR3 nucleotide sequence: TGTGCCAGCAGCTTTCTAGGACAGGACCGCTCTGGAAACACCATATATTTT. Amino acids: CASSFLGQDRSGNTIYF. Variable domain in full (rest from reference TRBV11-2 and TRBJ1-3): EAGVAQSPRYKIIEKRQSVAFWCNPISGHATLYWYQQILGQGPKLLIQFQNNGVVDDSQLPKDRFSAERLKGVDSTLKIQPAKLEDSAVYLCASSFLGQDRSGNTIYFGEGSWLTVV.

This chain uses TRBV3-1 (or the pseudogene TRBV3-2) with TRBJ1-1; D uncertain. The V gene lost 0 bases and the J gene lost 1 base, with 12 bases spanning the gap. The CDR3 sequence is 16 residues long. CDR1 and CDR2 from the germline V gene are LGHDT and YNNKEL (reference sequence). The CDR3 sequence: CASSQDWLGSNTEAFF. In nucleotides, the CDR3 is TGTGCCAGCAGCCAAGACTGGTTGGGCTCGAACACTGAAGCTTTCTTT.

V usage is TRBV24-1 and J usage is TRBJ2-1, with unresolved D. The CDR3 sequence is 16 residues long. V lost 6 bases, J lost 2 bases, and 16 bases lay in between. Germline assignment: CDR1 KGHDR and CDR2 SFDVKD. DNA of the CDR3: TGTGCCACCAGTAATCCGGCGCCCTCGGCCTACAATGAGCAGTTCTTC. Translation: CATSNPAPSAYNEQFF.

The gene calls are TRBV6-6 and TRBJ1-5; TRBD1 matches at 7 bases. This CDR3 is built from 16 residues. Germline V gene data show CDR1 as MNHNY and CDR2 as SVGAGI (reference sequence). J lost 6 bases, V lost 2 bases, and 10 bases had no gene match. The CDR3 DNA reads as TGTGCCAGCAGTTACGACGGTGAGGGGGCTAGTCAGCCCCAGCATTTT. Protein: CASSYDGEGASQPQHF.